The rows below give T cell receptor beta chains drawn from one sample of a study of PD-L1 blockade in urothelial cancer. Using immunoSEQ multiplex PCR, the repertoire was profiled, and TCRdb retains in-frame clones only, with some absent. This sample has roughly 91,000 clones; approximately 81% occur once, and the top ten carry approximately 14%. The material was PBMCs, obtained around atezolizumab (anti-PD-L1) treatment. These receptors came from a man aged 60 to 69 with urothelial cancer. Both conserved end residues are part of each CDR3. Part of the rows lack a size; the others show once, few, many or a class for expanded clones.

j_gene	v_gene	len	abundance	CDR3aa
TRBJ2-5	TRBV10-3	14	NA	CAISVRGSGETQYF
TRBJ2-7	TRBV18	15	few	CASSLRTSGTYEQYF
TRBJ2-5	TRBV11-2	14	NA	CASSSGQGRETQYF
TRBJ2-2	TRBV5-1	14	NA	CASSPRTDTGELFF
TRBJ1-2	TRBV27	14	few	CASRPGQRNYGYTF
TRBJ2-2	TRBV5-1	15	NA	CASSLSPDSAGELFF
TRBJ2-7	TRBV20-1	11	once	CSARVSYEQYF
TRBJ1-2	TRBV27	16	NA	CASSLTVGGPNYGYTF
TRBJ2-3	TRBV5-1	16	NA	CASSLAGRERLDTQYF
TRBJ1-3	TRBV5-4	11	NA	CASSWGDTIYF
TRBJ2-3	TRBV6-5	15	few	CASGRGRGGTDTQYF
TRBJ2-2	TRBV11-1	14	NA	CASSHQGSTGELFF
TRBJ2-1	TRBV29-1	12	NA	CSAYGLDNEQFF
TRBJ2-2	TRBV19	15	NA	CASIRDRENTGELFF
TRBJ2-1	TRBV5-1	12	NA	CASSLNNNEQFF
TRBJ2-1	TRBV19	17	NA	CASRRLAGVLSYNEQFF
TRBJ2-1	TRBV6-4	15	once	CASSRRTGGNNEQFF
TRBJ2-2	TRBV9	16	NA	CASSVALAGVSGELFF
TRBJ1-5	TRBV6-1	13	NA	CASRRVSNQPQHF
TRBJ2-1	TRBV7-9	18	once	CASSLMASSGNPYNEQFF
TRBJ1-1	TRBV10-3	16	NA	CAINAGRGEMNTEAFF
TRBJ2-3	TRBV23-1	16	NA	CASSHLPGQSTDTQYF
TRBJ2-5	TRBV7-6	17	NA	CASSRPNRDRGQETQYF
TRBJ1-1	TRBV7-2	15	once	CASSSGQGPNTEAFF
TRBJ2-7	TRBV6-5	15	NA	CASSYGVAGSYEQYF
TRBJ2-5	TRBV4-3	16	few	CASSQGSRGAQETQYF
TRBJ2-7	TRBV10-2	15	NA	CASSNLVSRGYEQYF
TRBJ2-1	TRBV30	11	NA	CAWRNQGPQFF
TRBJ2-7	TRBV30	14	NA	CAWSHGGSSYEQYF
TRBJ2-1	TRBV5-1	16	NA	CASSQYSGGAANEQFF
TRBJ1-2	TRBV4-3	14	once	CASSQDRTGYGYTF
TRBJ2-7	TRBV11-2	14	NA	CASGDGAGTYEQYF
TRBJ2-1	TRBV6-6	12	NA	CASSPSGTEQFF
TRBJ1-6	TRBV7-2	16	few	CASSKLQGISNSPLHF
TRBJ2-7	TRBV18	15	few	CASSPEQAFSYEQYF
TRBJ1-2	TRBV29-1	13	NA	CSVGPGTSYGYTF
TRBJ1-2	TRBV29-1	13	NA	CSVAPRGWYGYTF
TRBJ1-3	TRBV6-6	13	NA	CASKPGPGNTIYF
TRBJ2-7	TRBV10-2	15	NA	CASNPLAGSSYEQYF
TRBJ2-3	TRBV7-3	15	NA	CASSLRAGETDTQYF
TRBJ1-5	TRBV27	14	NA	CASRGITGGGPQHF
TRBJ1-6	TRBV30	13	NA	CAWTGTGNSPLHF
TRBJ1-3	TRBV30	17	NA	CAWSVRGREVSGNTIYF
TRBJ1-5	TRBV30	13	few	CAWTKSENQPQHF
TRBJ2-2	TRBV4-2	20	NA	CASSQAKAFGLVGNTGELFF
TRBJ1-2	TRBV2	11	NA	CASRRGNGYTF
TRBJ1-5	TRBV7-3	13	NA	CASSSGVNQPQHF
TRBJ2-1	TRBV2	18	NA	CASSVGTSGMTLYNEQFF
TRBJ1-1	TRBV7-8	15	NA	CASSATGGVNTEAFF
TRBJ2-5	TRBV7-3	16	NA	CASSSRGTSGRETQYF